The next 18 T cell receptor beta chains were all read from a single sample in a study of OX40 agonist ivuxolimab in advanced cancers. The method was immunoSEQ multiplex PCR; TCRdb's version includes in-frame clones alone and lacks a portion of them. The table records over 55,000 clones, less than 90% of them present only once. This sample comprised CD4+ or CD8+ T cells sorted from blood, obtained in a trial of the OX40 agonist ivuxolimab. The receptor source for this set is an adult with an advanced solid tumor such as melanoma, head and neck, liver or kidney cancer.

The chain links TRBV5-1 to TRBJ2-1; D is perhaps TRBD2 (6 bases). The V end was cut by 3 bases, the J end by 5 bases, with 9 bases between. Germline CDR1 and CDR2: SGHRS and YFSETQ. This CDR3 spans 13 amino acids. CDR3 DNA: TGCGCCAGCAGCTCGGCGGGACACAATGAGCAGTTCTTC. It specifies CASSSAGHNEQFF.

About this clone: The junction departs from the called germline gene at one end, perhaps through a read error. The rearrangement uses TRBV30 and TRBJ1-2; 9 bases are shared with TRBD1. Germline values: CDR1 GTSNPN, CDR2 SVGIG (reference sequence). There are 15 residues in the CDR3. The CDR3 nucleotides are TGTGCCTGGAGTCCCATACAGGGGGCGAACTATAGCTACACCTTC. This gives the protein CAWSPIQGANYSYTF.

The CDR3 spells CASEAYEQYF. The CDR3 DNA is TGTGCCAGTGAGGCCTACGAGCAGTACTTC. V gene TRBV6-1 combines with J gene TRBJ2-7; D unclear. CDR1 MNHNS and CDR2 SASEGT come from the germline V gene. Trimming cost V 9 bases and J 2 bases, with 5 bases left between them. The CDR3 runs to 10 residues.

The chain combines TRBV7-8 with TRBJ2-1, with D hard to call. CDR3 length: 13 amino acids. V was pared by 5 bases and J by 5 bases, with 10 bases between. Germline V gene lookup returns CDR1 SGHVS and CDR2 FQNEAQ. Written as DNA, the CDR3 is TGTGCCAGCAGCCCCCTCGGTGACAATGAGCAGTTCTTC. This encodes CASSPLGDNEQFF. The entire variable domain, with the rest obtained from reference TRBV7-8 and TRBJ2-1, is as follows: GAGVSQSPRYKVAKRGQDVALRCDPISGHVSLFWYQQALGQGPEFLTYFQNEAQLDKSGLPSDRFFAERPEGSVSTLKIQRTQQEDSAVYLCASSPLGDNEQFFGPGTRLTVL.

This sequence joins TRBV7-3 and TRBJ2-5; tentative D call: TRBD1 (5 bases). Germline lookup yields CDR1 SGHTA and CDR2 FQGTGA. V was shortened by 5 bases and J by 7 bases, with 17 bases between the two germline ends. This CDR3 comprises 14 residues. This chain's CDR3 is CASSPGPQVGTQYF. The CDR3 bases are TGTGCCAGCAGCCCGGGCCCACAGGTCGGGACCCAGTACTTC.

This rearrangement joins TRBV6-1 to TRBJ2-5, with D tentatively TRBD1 or TRBD2 (6 bases each). The V gene lost 3 bases and the J gene lost 1 base, with 9 bases spanning the gap. CDR3 length: 14 residues. In germline, CDR1 is MNHNS, CDR2 SASEGT. CDR3 in DNA: TGTGCCAGCAGTGAGGGGGGCATCCAAGAGACCCAGTACTTC. It translates to CASSEGGIQETQYF.

This clone was seen only a few times. This chain uses TRBV7-3 with TRBJ1-1; tentative D call: TRBD1 (5 bases). This CDR3 spans 18 amino acids. V lost 5 bases to trimming and J lost 0 bases, with 22 bases between them. Germline V lookup: CDR1 SGHTA, CDR2 FQGTGA. The CDR3 bases are TGTGCCAGCAGCCCCAAACAGGTATCGGGGGAGATGAACACTGAAGCTTTCTTT. This encodes CASSPKQVSGEMNTEAFF. The entire variable domain, with the rest obtained from reference TRBV7-3 and TRBJ1-1, is as follows: GAGVSQTPSNKVTEKGKYVELRCDPISGHTALYWYRQSLGQGPEFLIYFQGTGAADDSGLPNDRFFAVRPEGSVSTLKIQRTERGDSAVYLCASSPKQVSGEMNTEAFFGQGTRLTVV.

The chain links TRBV19 to TRBJ2-5; D gene unclear. This CDR3 is built from 15 residues. Between the trimmed V and J ends, which lost 1 base and 1 base, there was a span of 10 bases. Germline lookup yields CDR1 LNHDA and CDR2 SQIVND (reference sequence). The CDR3 sequence: CASSIARQRQETQYF. CDR3 coding DNA: TGTGCCAGTAGTATAGCCAGACAACGCCAAGAGACCCAGTACTTC.

V is TRBV5-1 and J is TRBJ1-2; TRBD1 matches 7 bases. V shed 2 bases and J 3 bases; nucleotides not matched to a gene: 4. CDR3 length equals 14 residues. Germline assignment: CDR1 SGHRS and CDR2 YFSETQ. Here the CDR3 reads CASSLGGIYYGYTF. CDR3 DNA: TGCGCCAGCAGCTTAGGGGGCATCTACTATGGCTACACCTTC.

V gene TRBV9 combines with J gene TRBJ2-2; D remains unclear. The V end lost 0 bases, the J end lost 5 bases, and 17 bases lay between the germline ends. The germline gives CDR1 SGDLS, CDR2 YYNGEE. The CDR3 spans 17 residues. The CDR3 coding sequence is TGTGCCAGCAGCGTAGATGGAGTGGGAAGTCGAACCGGGGAGCTGTTTTTT. Translation: CASSVDGVGSRTGELFF.

The V call is TRBV5-5, the J call TRBJ2-1; 16 nucleotides line up with TRBD2. This CDR3 region has 14 residues. Looked up from germline, CDR1 is SGHKS and CDR2 is YYEKEE (reference sequence). Trimming took 4 bases from V and 15 from J; bases not matched to a gene: 7. The CDR3 DNA follows: TGTGCCAGCAGCGGACCGGGACTAGCGGGGGGGACGTTCTTC. Residues: CASSGPGLAGGTFF.

This sequence joins TRBV4-1 and TRBJ1-2; 9 bases are a match to TRBD1. Germline V gives CDR1 MGHRA, CDR2 YSYEKL. The CDR3 covers 16 residues. With 4 bases clipped from V and 3 bases from J, the junction kept 9 bases outside the gene matches. The CDR3 loop is CASSPSRDRDDYGYTF. CDR3 nucleotide sequence: TGCGCCAGCAGCCCGTCCCGGGACAGGGATGACTATGGCTACACCTTC.

CDR3 residues: CASSPSPPTEAFF. The CDR3 region has the DNA TGTGCCAGCAGTCCTAGTCCCCCCACTGAAGCTTTCTTT. V usage is TRBV28 and J usage is TRBJ1-1; no clear D gene. Trimming took off 5 bases at V and 4 bases at J, with 11 bases between the two ends. Looked up from germline, CDR1 is MDHEN and CDR2 is SYDVKM. The CDR3 loop spans 13 amino acids. Full variable domain (outside the CDR3, taken from reference TRBV28 and TRBJ1-1): DVKVTQSSRYLVKRTGEKVFLECVQDMDHENMFWYRQDPGLGLRLIYFSYDVKMKEKGDIPEGYSVSREKKERFSLILESASTNQTSMYLCASSPSPPTEAFFGQGTRLTVV.

The chain couples TRBV9 to TRBJ1-3, with a tentative D call TRBD1 (5 bases). Trimming cost V 0 bases and J 2 bases, with 6 bases left between them. In germline, CDR1 is SGDLS, CDR2 YYNGEE. The CDR3 sequence is 14 residues long. The CDR3 nucleotides read TGTGCCAGCAGCGTAGGCAGGGCTGGAAACACCATATATTTT. This translates into CASSVGRAGNTIYF.

In this sample, this clone turned up a few times. The rearrangement links TRBV16 to TRBJ2-7; 10 positions agree with TRBD2. The CDR3 has 14 residues. V trimming: 5 bases; J trimming: 4 bases; junction bases outside the gene matches: 5. Germline values: CDR1 KGHSY, CDR2 FQNENV. In DNA, the CDR3 is TGTGCCAGCAGCAAAAGCGGGAGGGCATACGAGCAGTACTTC. Protein product: CASSKSGRAYEQYF.

The chain has TRBV7-2 and TRBJ2-2; no firm D call. V was pared by 7 bases and J by 1 base, with 10 bases between. CDR1 and CDR2 (germline): SGHTA, FQGNSA. CDR3 length equals 14 residues. The CDR3 here is CASTPWVNTGELFF. CDR3 in DNA: TGTGCCAGCACCCCATGGGTGAACACCGGGGAGCTGTTTTTT.

The chain has TRBV19 and TRBJ2-2; 8 nucleotides agree with TRBD2. The length of the CDR3 is 14 residues. Germline loops: CDR1 LNHDA, CDR2 SQIVND (reference sequence). V lost 2 bases and J lost 4; bases outside the gene matches: 0. The CDR3 protein is CASSILAGTGELFF. The CDR3 DNA reads as TGTGCCAGTAGTATACTAGCGGGCACCGGGGAGCTGTTTTTT.

V usage is TRBV2 and J usage is TRBJ2-2; 12 nucleotides agree with TRBD2. The CDR3 is 18 amino acids. Germline V lookup: CDR1 SNHLY, CDR2 FYNNEI. V lost 4 bases, J lost 5 bases, and 11 bases stayed unmatched. The CDR3 nucleotides read TGTGCCAGCAGTGCTTTCTCCGGACTAGCGGGGACTACCGGGGAGCTGTTTTTT. It encodes CASSAFSGLAGTTGELFF.